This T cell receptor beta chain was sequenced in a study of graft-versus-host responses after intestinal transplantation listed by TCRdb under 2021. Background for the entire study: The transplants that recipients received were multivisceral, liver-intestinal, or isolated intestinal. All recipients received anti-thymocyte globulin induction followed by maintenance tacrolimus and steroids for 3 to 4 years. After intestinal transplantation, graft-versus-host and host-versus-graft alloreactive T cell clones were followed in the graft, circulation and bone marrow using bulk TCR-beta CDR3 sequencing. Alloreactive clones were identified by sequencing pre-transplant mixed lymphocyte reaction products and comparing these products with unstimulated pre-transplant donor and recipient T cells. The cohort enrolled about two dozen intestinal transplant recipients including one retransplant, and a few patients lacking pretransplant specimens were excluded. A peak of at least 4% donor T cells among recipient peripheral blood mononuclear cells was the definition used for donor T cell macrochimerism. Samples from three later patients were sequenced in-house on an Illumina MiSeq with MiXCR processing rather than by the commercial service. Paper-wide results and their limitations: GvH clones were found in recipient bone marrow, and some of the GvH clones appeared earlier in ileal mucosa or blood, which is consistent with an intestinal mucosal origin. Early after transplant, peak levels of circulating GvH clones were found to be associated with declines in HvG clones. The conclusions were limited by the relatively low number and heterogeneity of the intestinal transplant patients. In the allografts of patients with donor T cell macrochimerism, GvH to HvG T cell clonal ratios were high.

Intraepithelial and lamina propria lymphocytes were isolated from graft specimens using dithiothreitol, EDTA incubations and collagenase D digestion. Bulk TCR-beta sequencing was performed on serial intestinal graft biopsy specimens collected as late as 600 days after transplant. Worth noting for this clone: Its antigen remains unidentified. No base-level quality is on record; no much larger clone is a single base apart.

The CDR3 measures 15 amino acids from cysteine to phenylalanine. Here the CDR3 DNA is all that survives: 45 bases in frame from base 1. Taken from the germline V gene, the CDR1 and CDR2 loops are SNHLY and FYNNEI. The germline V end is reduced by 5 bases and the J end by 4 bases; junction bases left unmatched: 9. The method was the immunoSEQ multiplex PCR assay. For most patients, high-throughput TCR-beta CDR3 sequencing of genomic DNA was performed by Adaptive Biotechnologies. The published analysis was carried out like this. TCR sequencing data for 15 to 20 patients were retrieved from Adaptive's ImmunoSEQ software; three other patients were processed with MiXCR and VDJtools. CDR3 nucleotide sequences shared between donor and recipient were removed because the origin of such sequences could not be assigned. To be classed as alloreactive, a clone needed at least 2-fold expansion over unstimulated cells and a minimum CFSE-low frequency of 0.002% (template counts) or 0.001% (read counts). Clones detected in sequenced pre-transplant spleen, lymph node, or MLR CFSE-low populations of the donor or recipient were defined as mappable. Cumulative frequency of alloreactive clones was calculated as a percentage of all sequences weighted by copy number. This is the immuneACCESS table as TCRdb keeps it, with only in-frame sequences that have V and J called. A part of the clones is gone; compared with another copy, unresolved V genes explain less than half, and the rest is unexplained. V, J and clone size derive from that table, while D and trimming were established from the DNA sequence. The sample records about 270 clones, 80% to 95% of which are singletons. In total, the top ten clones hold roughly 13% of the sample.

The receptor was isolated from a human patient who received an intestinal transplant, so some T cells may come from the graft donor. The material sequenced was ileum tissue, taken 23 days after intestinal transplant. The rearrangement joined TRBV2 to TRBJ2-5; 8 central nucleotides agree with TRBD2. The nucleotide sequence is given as TGTGCCAGCAGTCTCGGGAGGGCCAATGTAGAGACCCAGTACTTC. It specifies CASSLGRANVETQYF.